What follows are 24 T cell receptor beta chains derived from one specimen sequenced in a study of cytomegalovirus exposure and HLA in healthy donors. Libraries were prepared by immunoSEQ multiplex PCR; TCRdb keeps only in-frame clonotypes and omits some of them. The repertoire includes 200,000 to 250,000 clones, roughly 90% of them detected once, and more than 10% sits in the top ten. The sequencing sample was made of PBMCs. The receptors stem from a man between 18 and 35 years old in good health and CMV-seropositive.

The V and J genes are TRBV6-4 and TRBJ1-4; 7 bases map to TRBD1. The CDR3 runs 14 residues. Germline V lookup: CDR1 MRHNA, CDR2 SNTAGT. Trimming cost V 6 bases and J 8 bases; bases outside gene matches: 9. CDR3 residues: CASRIRGFEEKLFF. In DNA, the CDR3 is TGTGCCAGCAGAATCAGGGGGTTTGAGGAAAAACTGTTTTTT.

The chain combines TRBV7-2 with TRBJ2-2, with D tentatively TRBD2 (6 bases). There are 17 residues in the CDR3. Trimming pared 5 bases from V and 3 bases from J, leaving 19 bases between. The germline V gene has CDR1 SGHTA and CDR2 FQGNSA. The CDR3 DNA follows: TGTGCCAGCAGCCCAAGGGCGGGACTTACGGACACCGGGGAGCTGTTTTTT. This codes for CASSPRAGLTDTGELFF.

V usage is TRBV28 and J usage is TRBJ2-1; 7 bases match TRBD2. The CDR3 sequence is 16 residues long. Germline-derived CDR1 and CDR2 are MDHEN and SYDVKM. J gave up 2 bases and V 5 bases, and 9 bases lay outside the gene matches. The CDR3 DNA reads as TGTGCCAGCAGTCCACCGGGGCTAGCGGCCTACAATGAGCAGTTCTTC. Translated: CASSPPGLAAYNEQFF.

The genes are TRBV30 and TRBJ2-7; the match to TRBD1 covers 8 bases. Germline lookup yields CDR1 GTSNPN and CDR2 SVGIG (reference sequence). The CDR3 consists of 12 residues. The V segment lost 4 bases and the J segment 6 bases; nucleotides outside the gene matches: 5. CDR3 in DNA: TGTGCCTGGATGGACAGGGTGAGCGAGCAGTACTTC. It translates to CAWMDRVSEQYF.

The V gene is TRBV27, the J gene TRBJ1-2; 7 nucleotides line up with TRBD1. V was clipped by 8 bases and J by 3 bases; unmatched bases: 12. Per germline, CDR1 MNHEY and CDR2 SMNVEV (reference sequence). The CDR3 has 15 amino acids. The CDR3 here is CASRTGAGGYYGYTF. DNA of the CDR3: TGTGCCAGCCGAACAGGGGCAGGGGGTTACTATGGCTACACCTTC.

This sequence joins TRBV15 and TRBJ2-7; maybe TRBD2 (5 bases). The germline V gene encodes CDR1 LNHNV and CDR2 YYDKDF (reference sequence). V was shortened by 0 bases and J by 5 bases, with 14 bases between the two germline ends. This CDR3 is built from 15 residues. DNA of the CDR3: TGTGCCACCAGCAGAGATCGACGGGAAATAGACGAGCAGTACTTC. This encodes CATSRDRREIDEQYF.

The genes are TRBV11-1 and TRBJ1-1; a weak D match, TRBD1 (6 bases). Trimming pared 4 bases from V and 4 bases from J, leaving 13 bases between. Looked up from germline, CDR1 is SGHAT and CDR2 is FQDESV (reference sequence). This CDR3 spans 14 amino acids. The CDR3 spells CASSSDSDSTEAFF. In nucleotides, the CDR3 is TGTGCCAGCAGCTCGGACAGTGATTCCACTGAAGCTTTCTTT.

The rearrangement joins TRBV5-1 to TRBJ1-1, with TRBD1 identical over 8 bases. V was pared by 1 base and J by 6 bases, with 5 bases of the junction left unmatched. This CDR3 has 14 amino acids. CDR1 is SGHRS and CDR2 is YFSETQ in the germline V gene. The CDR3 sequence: CASSLIATGAEAFF. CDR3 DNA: TGCGCCAGCAGCTTGATCGCGACAGGGGCTGAAGCTTTCTTT.

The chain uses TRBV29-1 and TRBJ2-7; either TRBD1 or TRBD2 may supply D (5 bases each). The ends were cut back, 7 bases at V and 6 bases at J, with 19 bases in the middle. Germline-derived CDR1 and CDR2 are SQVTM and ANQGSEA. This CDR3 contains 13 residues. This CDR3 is CSARVAGDGEQYF. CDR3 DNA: TGCAGCGCCAGGGTTGCGGGCGATGGCGAGCAGTACTTC.

The CDR3 loop is CVAAGALEQYF. In DNA form, the CDR3 reads TGTGTCGCGGCTGGGGCTCTCGAGCAGTACTTC. The chain couples TRBV28 to TRBJ2-7; perhaps TRBD1 as D (5 bases). Germline CDR1 MDHEN, CDR2 SYDVKM. This CDR3 region has 11 residues.

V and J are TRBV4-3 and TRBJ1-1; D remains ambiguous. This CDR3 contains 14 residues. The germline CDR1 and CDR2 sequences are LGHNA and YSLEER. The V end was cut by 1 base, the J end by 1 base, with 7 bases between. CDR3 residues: CASSQVSRNTEAFF. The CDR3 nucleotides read TGCGCCAGCAGCCAAGTGAGCAGGAACACTGAAGCTTTCTTT.

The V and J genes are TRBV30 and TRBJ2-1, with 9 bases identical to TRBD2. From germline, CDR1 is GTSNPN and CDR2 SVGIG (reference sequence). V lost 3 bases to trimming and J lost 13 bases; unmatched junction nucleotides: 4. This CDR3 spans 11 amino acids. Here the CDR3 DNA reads TGTGCCTGGAGCTGGCGGGAGGGACAGTTCTTC. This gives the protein CAWSWREGQFF.

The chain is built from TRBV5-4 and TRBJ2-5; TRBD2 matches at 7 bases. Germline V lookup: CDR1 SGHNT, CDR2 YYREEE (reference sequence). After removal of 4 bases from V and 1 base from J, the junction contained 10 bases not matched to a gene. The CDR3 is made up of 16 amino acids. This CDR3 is CASSQDPASGQETQYF. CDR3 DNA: TGTGCCAGCAGCCAAGACCCGGCTAGCGGCCAAGAGACCCAGTACTTC.

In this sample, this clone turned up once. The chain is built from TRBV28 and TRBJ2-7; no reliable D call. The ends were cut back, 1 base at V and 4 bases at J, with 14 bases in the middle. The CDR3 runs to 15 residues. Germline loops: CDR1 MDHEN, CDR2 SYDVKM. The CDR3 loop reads CASSLSPQAGYEQYF. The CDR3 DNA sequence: TGTGCCAGCAGTTTATCGCCTCAAGCTGGGTACGAGCAGTACTTC.

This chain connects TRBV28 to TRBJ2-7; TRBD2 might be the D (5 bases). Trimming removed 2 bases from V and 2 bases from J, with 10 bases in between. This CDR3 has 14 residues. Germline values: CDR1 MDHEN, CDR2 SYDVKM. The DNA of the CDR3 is TGTGCCAGCAGTTTAGCAGCGGATACCTACGAGCAGTACTTC. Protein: CASSLAADTYEQYF.

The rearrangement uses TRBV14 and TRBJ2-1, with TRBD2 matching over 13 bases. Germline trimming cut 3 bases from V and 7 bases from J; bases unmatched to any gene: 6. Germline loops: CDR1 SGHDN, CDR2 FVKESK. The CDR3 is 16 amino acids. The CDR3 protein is CASSQSGTSGTNEQFF. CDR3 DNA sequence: TGTGCCAGCAGCCAGTCCGGGACTAGCGGGACTAATGAGCAGTTCTTC.

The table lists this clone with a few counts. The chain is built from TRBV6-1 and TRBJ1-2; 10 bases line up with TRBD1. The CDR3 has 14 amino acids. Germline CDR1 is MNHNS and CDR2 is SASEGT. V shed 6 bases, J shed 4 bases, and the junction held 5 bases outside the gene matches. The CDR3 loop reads CASRTGGRGYGYTF. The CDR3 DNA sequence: TGTGCCAGCAGGACAGGGGGCAGGGGCTATGGCTACACCTTC.

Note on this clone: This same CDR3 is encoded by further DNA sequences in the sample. CDR3 nucleotide sequence: TGTGCCAGCAGCTTAGTCCCCGGGGAAGGCTACACCTTC. It translates to CASSLVPGEGYTF. The V and J genes are TRBV7-9 and TRBJ1-2, with D unclear. Per germline, CDR1 SEHNR and CDR2 FQNEAQ (reference sequence). The germline V and J ends were trimmed by 1 base and 8 bases, with 11 bases remaining between them. CDR3 length: 13 amino acids.

CDR3 protein: CASSHRQAPNTEAFF. DNA for the CDR3: TGCGCCAGCAGCCATAGACAGGCTCCGAACACTGAAGCTTTCTTT. The chain couples TRBV4-1 to TRBJ1-1; D is possibly TRBD1 (6 bases). The CDR3 spans 15 residues. CDR1 and CDR2 (germline): MGHRA, YSYEKL. V was shortened by 3 bases and J by 1 base, with 12 bases between the two germline ends.

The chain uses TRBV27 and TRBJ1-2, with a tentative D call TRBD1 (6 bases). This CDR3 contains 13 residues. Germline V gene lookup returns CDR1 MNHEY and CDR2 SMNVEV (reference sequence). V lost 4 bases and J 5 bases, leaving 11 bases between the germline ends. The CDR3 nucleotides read TGTGCCAGCAGTTCGACAGGACCATATGGCTACACCTTC. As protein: CASSSTGPYGYTF.

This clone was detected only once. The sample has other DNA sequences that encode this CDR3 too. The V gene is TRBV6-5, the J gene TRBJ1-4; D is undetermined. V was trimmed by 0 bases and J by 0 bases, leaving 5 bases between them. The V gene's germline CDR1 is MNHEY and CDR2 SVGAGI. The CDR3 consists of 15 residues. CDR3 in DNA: TGTGCCAGCAGTTACTCGGGGACAACTAATGAAAAACTGTTTTTT. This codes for CASSYSGTTNEKLFF.

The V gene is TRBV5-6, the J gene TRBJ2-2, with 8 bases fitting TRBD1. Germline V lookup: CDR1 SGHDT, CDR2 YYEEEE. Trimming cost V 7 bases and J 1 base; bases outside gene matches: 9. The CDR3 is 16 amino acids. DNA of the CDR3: TGTGCCAGCTTACCCCGTGGGACAGGGAACACCGGGGAGCTGTTTTTT. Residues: CASLPRGTGNTGELFF.

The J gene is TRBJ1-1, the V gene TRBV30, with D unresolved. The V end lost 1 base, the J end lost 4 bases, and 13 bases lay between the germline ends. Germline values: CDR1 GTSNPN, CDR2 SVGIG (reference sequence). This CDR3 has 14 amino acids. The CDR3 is CAWSGVRRGTEAFF. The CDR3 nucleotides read TGTGCCTGGAGTGGTGTGCGGCGGGGCACTGAAGCTTTCTTT.

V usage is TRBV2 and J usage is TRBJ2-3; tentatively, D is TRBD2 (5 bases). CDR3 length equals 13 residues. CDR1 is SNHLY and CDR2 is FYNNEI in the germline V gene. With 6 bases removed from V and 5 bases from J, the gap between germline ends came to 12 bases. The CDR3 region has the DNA TGTGCCAGCAGAAGGGAGACTGGAGATACGCAGTATTTT. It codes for CASRRETGDTQYF.